The entry that follows covers one T cell receptor beta chain sequence. These data are taken from a study of human T cells and chemical hapten exposure. As for the study in general: On the upper back, patch tests were applied with 0.01% DPC and read at 6 days.

Time point: patch test 1, 2 weeks after DPC sensitization. Treatment denoted: therapeutic diphenylcyclopropenone sensitization with weekly scalp DPC. The study drew its donors from alopecia patients who were 18 to 70 years old and suitable for DPC. MiXCR was run by TCRdb on the RACE reads, yielding one entry per CDR3 protein. Of some 120,000 distinct CDR3 sequences in the sample, about 12% were seen once. The clonotype originates from a woman aged 50 to 60 with alopecia areata. Some clones in this sample may be carry-over from other donors' samples. The sample in question was whole blood, obtained in connection with sensitization to the hapten diphenylcyclopropenone (DPC).

The CDR3 coding sequence is TGTGCCAGCAGTTTACAGGGGCCTTATAATTCACCCCTCCACTTT. It yields the protein CASSLQGPYNSPLHF. The chain carries TRBV28 and TRBJ1-6; a possible D gene is TRBD1 (6 bases). This CDR3 has 15 amino acids. From germline, CDR1 is MDHEN and CDR2 SYDVKM. Deletions cut 2 bases from V and 4 bases from J, with 9 bases between.